The clone carrying this T cell receptor beta chain has just a few counts. Its antigen is undetermined. This sample is drawn from a study of response to subunit inactivated influenza vaccine. Notes on the study in general: A suggestion made by the authors is that each seasonal influenza vaccination recruits few new T cells.

Trimming shortened V by 7 bases and J by 1 base, and 13 bases separated the two germline ends. The CDR3 has 14 residues. TCRdb processed the RT-PCR reads anew with MiXCR; each CDR3 protein has one entry. Of 550,000 to 650,000 distinct CDR3 sequences detected, roughly 10% appear once; the ten largest clones hold 10% to 13%. The sequence was obtained from a man aged 50 to 59 who received an inactivated influenza vaccine. The J gene is TRBJ1-1, the V gene TRBV12-3 or TRBV12-4; no definite D call. The specimen comprised PBMCs from blood, sampled on the day of vaccination. CDR3 nucleotides: TGTGCCAGCACCCTAGGCCCAGCGAACACTGAAGCTTTCTTT. This sequence encodes CASTLGPANTEAFF.